This TCR beta chain was documented in a study of CD8 T cells in Susac syndrome. RNA was extracted with the RNeasy kit, and a quantity of roughly 0.5 to 1 ug was reverse transcribed using random hexamers. From the immunoSEQ multiplex PCR reads, TCRdb called clonotypes with MiXCR, one entry per CDR3 protein. Here the sample spans some 300,000 distinct CDR3 sequences, 85% being singletons. Trimming removed 6 bases from V and 10 bases from J; junction bases left unmatched: 6. This CDR3 comprises 14 residues. Sequenced sample: CD8+ T cells from PBMCs. The chain uses TRBV12-3 or TRBV12-4 and TRBJ2-1; 13 nucleotides line up with TRBD2. The receptor was isolated from a human donor with multiple sclerosis. The CDR3: CASSGLAGDWEQFF. The CDR3 DNA reads as TGTGCCAGCAGCGGACTAGCGGGAGATTGGGAGCAGTTCTTC.